One sample yielded the 23 T cell receptor beta chains listed below, sequenced in a study of glioma-infiltrating T cells after dendritic cell vaccination. Sequencing used immunoSEQ multiplex PCR; TCRdb keeps in-frame clones, though not all of them. The profile shows roughly 60,000 clones, about 89% of them singletons. Described time point: after dendritic cell vaccination, including at tumor progression/relapse. The sample here was blood, taken after dendritic cell vaccination. The receptor source for this set is a human donor with glioblastoma.

The V gene is TRBV18, the J gene TRBJ1-5; D gene unclear. V shed 3 bases and J shed 4 bases, with 13 bases lying between them. The CDR3 extends over 15 amino acids. Germline lookup yields CDR1 KGHSH and CDR2 LQKENI. The CDR3 loop is CASSPAQALNQPQHF. In DNA, the CDR3 is TGTGCCAGCTCACCCGCGCAGGCCCTAAATCAGCCCCAGCATTTT.

This chain uses TRBV6-4 with TRBJ1-3, with 10 nucleotides matching TRBD1. Germline V gene sequence: CDR1 MRHNA, CDR2 SNTAGT. The CDR3 has 15 residues. J lost 3 bases, V lost 6 bases, and 5 bases had no gene match. The CDR3 DNA is TGTGCCAGCAGCCGGGACAGGGGTGTTGGAAACACCATATATTTT. Amino acid sequence: CASSRDRGVGNTIYF.

The chain is built from TRBV15 and TRBJ2-7, with TRBD2 matching over 14 bases. V was clipped by 3 bases and J by 4 bases; unmatched bases: 5. The CDR3 is made up of 16 amino acids. Germline V gene sequence: CDR1 LNHNV, CDR2 YYDKDF (reference sequence). The CDR3, as DNA: TGTGCCACCAGCAGGGGACTAGCGGGAGCGGGGTACGAGCAGTACTTC. Translated, it gives CATSRGLAGAGYEQYF.

This chain joins TRBV5-5 and TRBJ2-7; TRBD2 is a possible D gene (6 bases). Trimming pared 4 bases from V and 3 bases from J, leaving 26 bases between. Germline V gene sequence: CDR1 SGHKS, CDR2 YYEKEE (reference sequence). This CDR3 has 18 amino acids. The CDR3 reads CASSPVRPGLAVGYEQYF. DNA of the CDR3: TGTGCCAGCAGCCCAGTCCGCCCGGGACTCGCGGTGGGCTACGAGCAGTACTTC.

The sample holds one count of this clone. The J gene is TRBJ1-2, the V gene TRBV10-3, with D perhaps TRBD1 (6 bases). CDR3 length: 15 amino acids. From germline, CDR1 is ENHRY and CDR2 SYGVKD. V shed 1 base and J shed 2 bases, with 11 bases lying between them. CDR3 loop: CAISEWAGANYGYTF. CDR3 nucleotide sequence: TGTGCCATCAGTGAGTGGGCAGGGGCAAACTATGGCTACACCTTC.

The chain is built from TRBV6-6 and TRBJ2-7, with 7 positions matching TRBD2. Germline CDR1 reads MNHNY; CDR2 reads SVGAGI (reference sequence). V trimming: 6 bases; J trimming: 2 bases; junction bases outside the gene matches: 10. This CDR3 spans 15 amino acids. CDR3 sequence: CASSPMGGNPYEQYF. The CDR3 bases are TGTGCCAGCAGCCCAATGGGGGGGAACCCCTACGAGCAGTACTTC.

This chain uses TRBV10-2 with TRBJ2-7; 11 bases are shared with TRBD2. Germline V lookup: CDR1 WSHSY, CDR2 SAAADI. The CDR3 runs to 15 residues. Trimming removed 3 bases from V and 9 bases from J; junction bases left unmatched: 10. Here the CDR3 DNA reads TGCGCCAGCAGTGAAACCCGACTAGCGGGGAGAGGGCAGTACTTC. Its protein is CASSETRLAGRGQYF.

This chain uses TRBV4-2 with TRBJ2-1; 11 bases fit TRBD2. The V gene end was trimmed by 0 bases and the J gene end by 2 bases; junction bases not matched to a gene: 9. This CDR3 contains 19 residues. Germline CDR1 LGHNA, CDR2 YNFKEQ. The CDR3 DNA follows: TGTGCCAGCAGCCAAGAGGTAGCGGGAGGGCCTTCGGCCTACAATGAGCAGTTCTTC. This gives the protein CASSQEVAGGPSAYNEQFF.

V usage is TRBV19 and J usage is TRBJ2-5; maybe TRBD1 (5 bases). Looked up from germline, CDR1 is LNHDA and CDR2 is SQIVND (reference sequence). Trimming took 3 bases from V and 4 from J, leaving 9 bases between them. The CDR3 length is 13 residues. The CDR3 coding sequence is TGTGCCAGTAGTATTGAAGGGGCAGAGACCCAGTACTTC. It yields the protein CASSIEGAETQYF.

V gene TRBV27 combines with J gene TRBJ1-4; TRBD1 matches at 9 bases. From germline, CDR1 is MNHEY and CDR2 SMNVEV (reference sequence). This CDR3 is built from 15 residues. V gave up 4 bases and J gave up 5 bases; unmatched junction bases: 5. CDR3 DNA: TGTGCCAGCAGTTCCCCGGGACAGGGAAATGAAAAACTGTTTTTT. Its translation is CASSSPGQGNEKLFF.

This clone was found once. The chain couples TRBV6-1 to TRBJ1-2; tentatively, D is TRBD1 (5 bases). Germline V lookup: CDR1 MNHNS, CDR2 SASEGT. Deletions cut 2 bases from V and 4 bases from J, with 14 bases between. CDR3 length equals 15 residues. CDR3 in DNA: TGTGCCAGCAGTGAATTGGCAGGGTATGGCTATGGCTACACCTTC. It encodes CASSELAGYGYGYTF.

This clone has a handful of counts. The rearrangement joins TRBV4-1 to TRBJ2-6; D is undetermined. Germline V lookup: CDR1 MGHRA, CDR2 YSYEKL. The CDR3 runs 16 residues. V was cut by 0 bases and J by 4 bases, with 10 bases left in between. The CDR3 coding sequence is TGCGCCAGCAGCCAAGATTCAGCCAGGGGGGCCAACGTCCTGACTTTC. This encodes CASSQDSARGANVLTF.

This sequence joins TRBV6-6 and TRBJ1-5; no definite D call. The CDR3 has 15 amino acids. Germline CDR1 MNHNY, CDR2 SVGAGI (reference sequence). The V end lost 2 bases, the J end lost 0 bases, and 8 bases lay between the germline ends. The CDR3 is CASSYERNSNQPQHF. The DNA for the CDR3 is TGTGCCAGCAGTTACGAGAGGAATAGCAATCAGCCCCAGCATTTT.

This sequence joins TRBV14 and TRBJ2-1; 8 bases agree with TRBD2. This CDR3 has 14 amino acids. Unmatched junction bases numbered 2, after V lost 1 base and J lost 6 bases. CDR1 is SGHDN and CDR2 is FVKESK in the germline V gene. CDR3 loop: CASSQVREGNEQFF. CDR3 in DNA: TGTGCCAGCAGCCAAGTCCGGGAGGGCAATGAGCAGTTCTTC.

This clone was counted a single time. The rearrangement links TRBV9 to TRBJ1-1; a weak D match, TRBD1 (5 bases). The CDR3 runs 14 residues. Trimming left V 4 bases short and J 4 bases short, with 14 bases between. Germline V gives CDR1 SGDLS, CDR2 YYNGEE. In nucleotides, the CDR3 is TGTGCCAGCAGCCCTCGGGTCGGGGGCACTGAAGCTTTCTTT. Encoded protein: CASSPRVGGTEAFF.

The gene calls are TRBV27 and TRBJ2-4, with D tentatively TRBD1 (5 bases). CDR1 and CDR2 (germline): MNHEY, SMNVEV (reference sequence). V shed 8 bases and J shed 0 bases, with 14 bases lying between them. The CDR3 covers 15 residues. CDR3 in DNA: TGTGCCAGCGCCGGCGGACAAGGAGCCAAAAACATTCAGTACTTC. Its translation is CASAGGQGAKNIQYF.

V gene TRBV19 combines with J gene TRBJ1-2, with D maybe TRBD1 (5 bases). The germline V and J ends were trimmed by 3 bases and 4 bases, with 18 bases remaining between them. Germline-derived CDR1 and CDR2 are LNHDA and SQIVND (reference sequence). The CDR3 contains 16 residues. The CDR3 DNA reads TGTGCCAGTAGTATTGGAACTACAGGAAACGTCTATGGCTACACCTTC. Its protein product is CASSIGTTGNVYGYTF.

The chain combines TRBV27 with TRBJ2-1; 13 bases fit TRBD2. Trimming took 5 bases from V and 4 from J; bases not matched to a gene: 14. The CDR3 is made up of 19 amino acids. Germline values: CDR1 MNHEY, CDR2 SMNVEV (reference sequence). CDR3 sequence: CASSPGPYSGLAGYNEQFF. In DNA form, the CDR3 reads TGTGCCAGCAGTCCAGGGCCTTACTCGGGACTAGCGGGGTACAATGAGCAGTTCTTC.

This CDR3 reads CASSETSGAYEQYF. The CDR3 region has the DNA TGTGCCAGCAGTGAGACTAGCGGTGCCTACGAGCAGTACTTC. This chain uses TRBV25-1 with TRBJ2-7; TRBD2 matches at 9 bases. The CDR3 sequence is 14 residues long. With 3 bases clipped from V and 2 bases from J, the junction kept 2 bases outside the gene matches. Germline CDR1 and CDR2: MGHDK and SYGVNS.

The chain employs TRBV4-2 and TRBJ1-1; possibly TRBD1 for D (5 bases). The germline CDR1 and CDR2 sequences are LGHNA and YNFKEQ. V lost 4 bases to trimming and J lost 5 bases, with 17 bases between them. This CDR3 has 15 amino acids. The CDR3 sequence is CASSLGVWGGTEAFF. The CDR3 bases are TGTGCCAGCAGCCTAGGGGTCTGGGGTGGAACTGAAGCTTTCTTT.

The rearrangement uses TRBV6-5 and TRBJ1-1; unclear D gene. From germline, CDR1 is MNHEY and CDR2 SVGAGI. Deletions cut 0 bases from V and 1 base from J, with 12 bases between. CDR3 length equals 16 residues. The CDR3: CASSYSRAQPNTEAFF. Written as DNA, the CDR3 is TGTGCCAGCAGTTACTCGAGGGCCCAGCCGAACACTGAAGCTTTCTTT.

Remarks on this clone: At one end, the junction sequence differs from germline, possibly due to a read error. V is TRBV7-2 and J is TRBJ2-1, with D perhaps TRBD2 (5 bases). This CDR3 is 11 amino acids long. The germline V gene has CDR1 SGHTA and CDR2 FQGNSA. The CDR3 sequence is CASSSRAGKVF. CDR3 nucleotide sequence: TGTGCCAGCAGCTCGCGGGCAGGCAAGGTCTTC.

This sequence joins TRBV10-2 and TRBJ2-4; 11 nucleotides line up with TRBD2. This CDR3 comprises 15 residues. Trimming cost V 3 bases and J 4 bases; bases outside gene matches: 2. CDR1 is WSHSY and CDR2 is SAAADI in the germline V gene. Here the CDR3 reads CASSDWTSGKNIQYF. Here the CDR3 DNA reads TGCGCCAGCAGTGATTGGACTAGCGGGAAAAACATTCAGTACTTC.